These T cell receptor beta chains were read from a single sample in a study of blood T cell repertoires in COVID-19. The data were produced by immunoSEQ multiplex PCR, yet TCRdb's version contains in-frame clones alone and is incomplete. The sample consists of about 230,000 clones, approximately 80% of them appearing once. Sequencing was performed on peripheral blood. These receptors were obtained from a middle-aged man who had recovered from COVID-19. CDR3s include the opening cysteine and the closing phenylalanine or tryptophan. The D gene is left open where the match is weak. Expanded clones are given a class, and other clones once, few, many or no size at all.

D gene: TRBD2
J gene: TRBJ2-1
V gene: TRBV5-1
clone size: NA
CDR3 length: 15
CDR3 DNA: TGCGCCAGCAGCTTGCTAGCGGGAGCGAGTAATGAGCAGTTCTTC
CDR3 protein: CASSLLAGASNEQFF

D gene: NA
J gene: TRBJ2-1
V gene: TRBV27
clone size: once
CDR3 length: 13
CDR3 DNA: TGTGCCAGCAGTTTATTGAGGTACAATGAGCAGTTCTTC
CDR3 protein: CASSLLRYNEQFF

D gene: NA
J gene: TRBJ1-4
V gene: TRBV4-1
clone size: NA
CDR3 length: 14
CDR3 DNA: TGCGCCAGCAGCCAAGAGGACGGGGAGGAAAAACTGTTTTTT
CDR3 protein: CASSQEDGEEKLFF

D gene: NA
J gene: TRBJ2-7
V gene: TRBV11-3
clone size: NA
CDR3 length: 11
CDR3 DNA: TGTGCCAGCAGCGGCGGTTACGAGCAGTACTTC
CDR3 protein: CASSGGYEQYF

D gene: NA
J gene: TRBJ2-7
V gene: TRBV11-2
clone size: once
CDR3 length: 13
CDR3 DNA: TGTGCCAGCAGCTCCGCTAGTTTGTACGAGCAGTACTTC
CDR3 protein: CASSSASLYEQYF

D gene: NA
J gene: TRBJ1-2
V gene: TRBV5-6
clone size: NA
CDR3 length: 12
CDR3 DNA: TGTGCCAGCAGCTTGGCTGACTATGGCTACACCTTC
CDR3 protein: CASSLADYGYTF

D gene: NA
J gene: TRBJ1-1
V gene: TRBV9
clone size: NA
CDR3 length: 13
CDR3 DNA: TGTGCCAGCAGCGGACAGAGTGGGACTGAAGCTTTCTTT
CDR3 protein: CASSGQSGTEAFF

D gene: TRBD1
J gene: TRBJ1-5
V gene: TRBV19
clone size: few
CDR3 length: 15
CDR3 DNA: TGTGCCAGTAGTATAGAATACAGGGGGGGTCAGCCCCAGCATTTT
CDR3 protein: CASSIEYRGGQPQHF

D gene: NA
J gene: TRBJ2-5
V gene: TRBV7-9
clone size: once
CDR3 length: 13
CDR3 DNA: TGTGCCAGCAGCTTTCTTGGGAGGGAGACCCAGTACTTC
CDR3 protein: CASSFLGRETQYF

D gene: NA
J gene: TRBJ2-5
V gene: TRBV4-3
clone size: NA
CDR3 length: 15
CDR3 DNA: TGCGCCAGCAGCCAAGATGCACAGGGAGAAGAGACCCAGTACTTC
CDR3 protein: CASSQDAQGEETQYF

D gene: TRBD1
J gene: TRBJ1-2
V gene: TRBV5-1
clone size: NA
CDR3 length: 13
CDR3 DNA: TGCGCCAGCAGCCCGGACAGGGACTATGGCTACACCTTC
CDR3 protein: CASSPDRDYGYTF

D gene: TRBD2
J gene: TRBJ2-3
V gene: TRBV18
clone size: NA
CDR3 length: 17
CDR3 DNA: TGTGCCAGCTCACCCACAGGACCAGCGGGAGCGGCAGATACGCAGTATTTT
CDR3 protein: CASSPTGPAGAADTQYF

D gene: NA
J gene: TRBJ2-7
V gene: TRBV3-1/TRBV3-2
clone size: NA
CDR3 length: 13
CDR3 DNA: TGTGCCAGCAGCCAACAGGGATCCTACGAGCAGTACTTC
CDR3 protein: CASSQQGSYEQYF

D gene: NA
J gene: TRBJ2-2
V gene: TRBV7-2
clone size: once
CDR3 length: 14
CDR3 DNA: TGTGCCAGCAGCCTCCATCAGGGGGGCGGGGAGCTGTTTTTT
CDR3 protein: CASSLHQGGGELFF

D gene: NA
J gene: TRBJ2-3
V gene: TRBV5-1
clone size: NA
CDR3 length: 13
CDR3 DNA: TGCGCCAGCAGCTTGGTGTCGTTGGATACGCAGTATTTT
CDR3 protein: CASSLVSLDTQYF

D gene: TRBD2
J gene: TRBJ2-5
V gene: TRBV6-2/TRBV6-3
clone size: NA
CDR3 length: 15
CDR3 DNA: TGTGCCAGCAGTTCGACTAGCGGGGGGGAAGAGACCCAGTACTTC
CDR3 protein: CASSSTSGGEETQYF

D gene: TRBD2
J gene: TRBJ2-1
V gene: TRBV10-2
clone size: NA
CDR3 length: 15
CDR3 DNA: TGCGCCAGCAGCGAACCCCTGAATAGCGGGGATGAGCAGTTCTTC
CDR3 protein: CASSEPLNSGDEQFF

D gene: NA
J gene: TRBJ1-2
V gene: TRBV7-2
clone size: NA
CDR3 length: 13
CDR3 DNA: TGTGCCAGCAGCTTGACGGGGGACTATGGCTACACCTTC
CDR3 protein: CASSLTGDYGYTF

D gene: NA
J gene: TRBJ2-7
V gene: TRBV5-5
clone size: NA
CDR3 length: 15
CDR3 DNA: TGTGCCAGCAGCGGAAGGACAGGGAGAGCGGGAGAGCAGTACTTC
CDR3 protein: CASSGRTGRAGEQYF

D gene: TRBD2
J gene: TRBJ2-3
V gene: TRBV2
clone size: NA
CDR3 length: 18
CDR3 DNA: TGTGCCAGCAGTGAATCACCGCCTAGCGGGAGCCACACAGATACGCAGTATTTT
CDR3 protein: CASSESPPSGSHTDTQYF

D gene: NA
J gene: TRBJ1-5
V gene: TRBV29-1
clone size: NA
CDR3 length: 14
CDR3 DNA: TGCAGCGTGCGCGGGACTGACCCCAATCAGCCCCAGCATTTT
CDR3 protein: CSVRGTDPNQPQHF

D gene: TRBD2
J gene: TRBJ2-7
V gene: TRBV19
clone size: NA
CDR3 length: 14
CDR3 DNA: TGTGCCAGTAGCCAAGGACTAGCTTTATACGAGCAGTACTTC
CDR3 protein: CASSQGLALYEQYF

D gene: TRBD2
J gene: TRBJ2-1
V gene: TRBV6-2/TRBV6-3
clone size: NA
CDR3 length: 14
CDR3 DNA: TGTGCCAGCAGCTCCCTCGGACTAGTTCTTAATCTGATCTTC
CDR3 protein: CASSSLGLVLNLIF

D gene: NA
J gene: TRBJ1-5
V gene: TRBV7-8
clone size: once
CDR3 length: 16
CDR3 DNA: TGTGCCAGCAGCTTTGGGGTGGGAGGGTTTAATCAGCCCCAGCATTTT
CDR3 protein: CASSFGVGGFNQPQHF

D gene: TRBD1
J gene: TRBJ1-2
V gene: TRBV29-1
clone size: NA
CDR3 length: 13
CDR3 DNA: TGCAGCGCCAGGGACAGAACTAACTATGGCTACACCTTC
CDR3 protein: CSARDRTNYGYTF

D gene: TRBD1
J gene: TRBJ2-7
V gene: TRBV11-2
clone size: NA
CDR3 length: 14
CDR3 DNA: TGTGCCAGCAGCTCAGTGACAGGGTGGCACGAGCAGTACTTC
CDR3 protein: CASSSVTGWHEQYF

D gene: NA
J gene: TRBJ2-5
V gene: TRBV29-1
clone size: NA
CDR3 length: 13
CDR3 DNA: TGCAGCGTTGAATTGAGTCCCCAAGAGACCCAGTACTTC
CDR3 protein: CSVELSPQETQYF

D gene: NA
J gene: TRBJ1-1
V gene: TRBV19
clone size: once
CDR3 length: 14
CDR3 DNA: TGTGCCAGTATGAGATTTGATCGGCGGACTGAAGCTTTCTTT
CDR3 protein: CASMRFDRRTEAFF

D gene: NA
J gene: TRBJ2-3
V gene: TRBV2
clone size: NA
CDR3 length: 12
CDR3 DNA: TGTGCCAGCAGTGAATATCCAGATACGCAGTATTTT
CDR3 protein: CASSEYPDTQYF

D gene: NA
J gene: TRBJ1-2
V gene: TRBV6-6
clone size: few
CDR3 length: 13
CDR3 DNA: TGTGCCAGCAATATCCGGGACACCTATGGCTACACCTTC
CDR3 protein: CASNIRDTYGYTF

D gene: TRBD1
J gene: TRBJ1-4
V gene: TRBV7-8
clone size: NA
CDR3 length: 14
CDR3 DNA: TGTGCCAGCAGCCTCCGGGACAGGGGGGAAAAACTGTTTTTT
CDR3 protein: CASSLRDRGEKLFF

D gene: NA
J gene: TRBJ2-7
V gene: TRBV2
clone size: NA
CDR3 length: 14
CDR3 DNA: TGTGCCAGGGGTACTACCGCGAGCTCCTACGAGCAGTACTTC
CDR3 protein: CARGTTASSYEQYF

D gene: TRBD2
J gene: TRBJ2-1
V gene: TRBV7-2
clone size: NA
CDR3 length: 15
CDR3 DNA: TGTGCCAGCAGCTTAGCTGGACTAGCGGACAATGAGCAGTTCTTC
CDR3 protein: CASSLAGLADNEQFF

D gene: TRBD2
J gene: TRBJ2-7
V gene: TRBV6-6
clone size: NA
CDR3 length: 15
CDR3 DNA: TGTGCCAGCAGTTACTCGGGGACTAGAAGTTACGAGCAGTACTTC
CDR3 protein: CASSYSGTRSYEQYF

D gene: NA
J gene: TRBJ2-7
V gene: TRBV3-1/TRBV3-2
clone size: NA
CDR3 length: 14
CDR3 DNA: TGTGCCAGCAGCGAGAGGGGGGGGGCCTACGAGCAGTACTTC
CDR3 protein: CASSERGGAYEQYF

D gene: TRBD1
J gene: TRBJ2-7
V gene: TRBV7-2
clone size: once
CDR3 length: 13
CDR3 DNA: TGTGCCAGCAGCTTAGAATCCGGGACAGGGTACTTCTTC
CDR3 protein: CASSLESGTGYFF

D gene: TRBD1
J gene: TRBJ2-5
V gene: TRBV5-8
clone size: once
CDR3 length: 19
CDR3 DNA: TGTGCCAGCAGCTTGTACCGAACAATGCAGGGGGTTGGTCAAGAGACCCAGTACTTC
CDR3 protein: CASSLYRTMQGVGQETQYF

D gene: NA
J gene: TRBJ2-1
V gene: TRBV15
clone size: NA
CDR3 length: 14
CDR3 DNA: TGTGCCACCGCGCCGCGGAGCTCCTACAATGAGCAGTTCTTC
CDR3 protein: CATAPRSSYNEQFF

D gene: TRBD1
J gene: TRBJ1-2
V gene: TRBV30
clone size: NA
CDR3 length: 12
CDR3 DNA: TGTGCCGGCCGGACAGGGGGCGCTGGCTACACCTTC
CDR3 protein: CAGRTGGAGYTF

D gene: NA
J gene: TRBJ2-7
V gene: TRBV4-1
clone size: NA
CDR3 length: 15
CDR3 DNA: TGCGCCAGCAGCCAAGACGTAGCGAGGTACTACGAGCAGTACTTC
CDR3 protein: CASSQDVARYYEQYF

D gene: TRBD1
J gene: TRBJ1-2
V gene: TRBV19
clone size: NA
CDR3 length: 15
CDR3 DNA: TGTGCCAGTAGTAACCCGGGACAGACTAACTATGGCTACACCTTC
CDR3 protein: CASSNPGQTNYGYTF

D gene: TRBD2
J gene: TRBJ2-1
V gene: TRBV10-1
clone size: NA
CDR3 length: 17
CDR3 DNA: TGCGCCAGCAGTGGTCCCGGGACTAGCGTTCCGGACAATGAGCAGTTCTTC
CDR3 protein: CASSGPGTSVPDNEQFF

D gene: NA
J gene: TRBJ2-7
V gene: TRBV7-9
clone size: NA
CDR3 length: 13
CDR3 DNA: TGTGCCAGCAGCCCTCCCCCACCGGGGATTTCCTTCTTC
CDR3 protein: CASSPPPPGISFF

D gene: NA
J gene: TRBJ2-5
V gene: TRBV7-9
clone size: NA
CDR3 length: 13
CDR3 DNA: TGTGCCAGCAGCGTACAGGTTGTGGAGACCCAGTACTTC
CDR3 protein: CASSVQVVETQYF

D gene: TRBD1
J gene: TRBJ1-3
V gene: TRBV28
clone size: NA
CDR3 length: 16
CDR3 DNA: TGTGCCAGCAGGGATGACAGGGGGCTTTTCCGGAACACCATATATTTT
CDR3 protein: CASRDDRGLFRNTIYF

D gene: NA
J gene: TRBJ1-2
V gene: TRBV11-3
clone size: few
CDR3 length: 13
CDR3 DNA: TGTGCCAGCAGCTCCAGGCGGGACTCTGGCTACACCTTC
CDR3 protein: CASSSRRDSGYTF

D gene: NA
J gene: TRBJ1-2
V gene: TRBV5-1
clone size: few
CDR3 length: 14
CDR3 DNA: TGCGCCAGCAGCTTGGAGCCGGGTAACTATGGCTACACCTTC
CDR3 protein: CASSLEPGNYGYTF

D gene: TRBD2
J gene: TRBJ2-1
V gene: TRBV5-1
clone size: NA
CDR3 length: 13
CDR3 DNA: TGCGCCAGCCATGGGACTAGCGGTAATGAGCAGTTCTTC
CDR3 protein: CASHGTSGNEQFF

D gene: NA
J gene: TRBJ2-6
V gene: TRBV24-1
clone size: NA
CDR3 length: 20
CDR3 DNA: TGTGCCACCAGTGAACCTGTGGACAGCAAGCCTTACTCTGGGGCCAACGTCCTGACTTTC
CDR3 protein: CATSEPVDSKPYSGANVLTF

D gene: TRBD1
J gene: TRBJ1-5
V gene: TRBV19
clone size: NA
CDR3 length: 14
CDR3 DNA: TGTGCCAGTAGTATAAGACAGGGTGGTCAGCCCCAGCATTTT
CDR3 protein: CASSIRQGGQPQHF

D gene: TRBD1
J gene: TRBJ2-5
V gene: TRBV24-1
clone size: NA
CDR3 length: 15
CDR3 DNA: TGTGCCACCAGTGATTCCGGGACAGGAGAGGAGACCCAGTACTTC
CDR3 protein: CATSDSGTGEETQYF

D gene: NA
J gene: TRBJ2-5
V gene: TRBV19
clone size: NA
CDR3 length: 13
CDR3 DNA: TGTGCCTCCAGTAAGTTGGTACAAGAGACCCAGTACTTC
CDR3 protein: CASSKLVQETQYF

D gene: TRBD2
J gene: TRBJ2-1
V gene: TRBV13
clone size: NA
CDR3 length: 15
CDR3 DNA: TGTGCCAGCAGCCGGACTAGCGGGGCCTACAATGAGCAGTTCTTC
CDR3 protein: CASSRTSGAYNEQFF

D gene: TRBD1
J gene: TRBJ1-2
V gene: TRBV5-6
clone size: NA
CDR3 length: 13
CDR3 DNA: TGTGCCAGCAGCCTAGACAGGGAGGAGGGCTACACCTTC
CDR3 protein: CASSLDREEGYTF